The rows below give T cell receptor beta chains drawn from one sample of a study of technical replicates of blood from a handful of donors. Some clones are missing from TCRdb's copy, which holds only in-frame ones; the method was immunoSEQ multiplex PCR. The sample records about 70,000 clones, approximately 95% being singletons. Material for sequencing was T cells isolated from PBMCs. The receptor source for this set is a human donor in good health. Each CDR3 is given with its conserved first and last residue. D genes are given only for firm matches. Clone size is not always given. Where it is, it says once, few, many or a class for expanded clones.

d_call: -; clone_size: -; j_call: TRBJ2-7; v_call: TRBV19; cdr3_nt: TGTGCCAGTAGTATACCAGGGATGTTCTACGAGCAGTACTTC; cdr3_aa: CASSIPGMFYEQYF
d_call: TRBD1; clone_size: -; j_call: TRBJ2-3; v_call: TRBV5-6; cdr3_nt: TGTGCCAGCAGCTCCCGGGACAGGGGCACAGATACGCAGTATTTT; cdr3_aa: CASSSRDRGTDTQYF
d_call: -; clone_size: -; j_call: TRBJ2-6; v_call: TRBV4-1; cdr3_nt: TGCGCCAGCAGCCAGAGGGGGGCCAACGTCCTGACTTTC; cdr3_aa: CASSQRGANVLTF
d_call: -; clone_size: -; j_call: TRBJ2-6; v_call: TRBV19; cdr3_nt: TGTGCCAGTAGTATCCACTCTGGGGCCAACGTCCTGACTTTC; cdr3_aa: CASSIHSGANVLTF
d_call: TRBD2; clone_size: -; j_call: TRBJ2-7; v_call: TRBV7-2; cdr3_nt: TGTGCCAGCAGCTTAGAGCTGGAGACTAGCGGGACAAGCTACGAGCAGTACTTC; cdr3_aa: CASSLELETSGTSYEQYF
d_call: -; clone_size: -; j_call: TRBJ1-4; v_call: TRBV5-4; cdr3_nt: TGTGCCAGCAGCTCTCTCGGGGTTAATGAAAAACTGTTTTTT; cdr3_aa: CASSSLGVNEKLFF
d_call: TRBD1; clone_size: -; j_call: TRBJ1-5; v_call: TRBV7-8; cdr3_nt: TGTGCCAGCAGCCGTGACAGGGGTCCATCTCAGCCCCAGCATTTT; cdr3_aa: CASSRDRGPSQPQHF
d_call: -; clone_size: -; j_call: TRBJ2-5; v_call: TRBV7-9; cdr3_nt: TGTGCCAGCAGCTATTCTACCCAAGAGACCCAGTACTTC; cdr3_aa: CASSYSTQETQYF
d_call: -; clone_size: -; j_call: TRBJ2-5; v_call: TRBV5-1; cdr3_nt: TGCGCCAGCAGCCCGGACAGTCAAGAGACCCAGTACTTC; cdr3_aa: CASSPDSQETQYF
d_call: -; clone_size: once; j_call: TRBJ1-1; v_call: TRBV6-1; cdr3_nt: TGTGCCAGCAGCGAGATGAACACTGAAGCTTTCTTT; cdr3_aa: CASSEMNTEAFF
d_call: TRBD1; clone_size: -; j_call: TRBJ2-7; v_call: TRBV9; cdr3_nt: TGTGCCAGCAGCCCGCGGCCGCCGGGACAGGGGTTAAACGAGCAGTACTTC; cdr3_aa: CASSPRPPGQGLNEQYF
d_call: -; clone_size: -; j_call: TRBJ2-7; v_call: TRBV6-5; cdr3_nt: TGTGCCAGCACGGACCAGGGTGGTTACGAGCAGTACTTC; cdr3_aa: CASTDQGGYEQYF
d_call: -; clone_size: -; j_call: TRBJ2-3; v_call: TRBV5-1; cdr3_nt: TGCGCCAGCAGCTTGCTGTACTCAGATACGCAGTATTTT; cdr3_aa: CASSLLYSDTQYF
d_call: -; clone_size: -; j_call: TRBJ1-6; v_call: TRBV28; cdr3_nt: TGTGCCAGCAGCCCCGGACAGATCGAGAATTCACCCCTCCACTTT; cdr3_aa: CASSPGQIENSPLHF
d_call: -; clone_size: -; j_call: TRBJ2-7; v_call: TRBV28; cdr3_nt: TGTGCCAGCACCCTACAGGTATCCGTATACGAGCAGTACTTC; cdr3_aa: CASTLQVSVYEQYF
d_call: TRBD1; clone_size: -; j_call: TRBJ2-7; v_call: TRBV10-3; cdr3_nt: TGTGCCATCAGTGAGCCGATGTGGACAGGGTTCGAGCAGTACTTC; cdr3_aa: CAISEPMWTGFEQYF
d_call: TRBD2; clone_size: -; j_call: TRBJ2-7; v_call: TRBV19; cdr3_nt: TGTGCCACCGGACTAGCGGGAATCAACGAGCAGTACTTC; cdr3_aa: CATGLAGINEQYF
d_call: TRBD1; clone_size: -; j_call: TRBJ1-6; v_call: TRBV7-6; cdr3_nt: TGTGCCAGCAGCTTACGGGACAGAAGTGCCTATAATTCACCCCTCCACTTT; cdr3_aa: CASSLRDRSAYNSPLHF
d_call: TRBD2; clone_size: -; j_call: TRBJ2-7; v_call: TRBV19; cdr3_nt: TGTGCCAGTAGTCCCCGGGGGGGCTTCTACGAGCAGTACTTC; cdr3_aa: CASSPRGGFYEQYF
d_call: -; clone_size: once; j_call: TRBJ1-1; v_call: TRBV6-6; cdr3_nt: TGTGCCAGCAGTTACTCCCTGGACAAGAACACTGAAGCTTTCTTT; cdr3_aa: CASSYSLDKNTEAFF
d_call: -; clone_size: -; j_call: TRBJ2-7; v_call: TRBV28; cdr3_nt: TGTGCCAGCAGTAACACAGAAAGTTACTACGAGCAGTACTTC; cdr3_aa: CASSNTESYYEQYF
d_call: -; clone_size: -; j_call: TRBJ2-7; v_call: TRBV19; cdr3_nt: TGTGCCAGTAGTATAGCCCGTAGCTACGAGCAGTACTTC; cdr3_aa: CASSIARSYEQYF
d_call: TRBD1; clone_size: -; j_call: TRBJ1-2; v_call: TRBV25-1; cdr3_nt: TGTGCCAGCAGTGAACCGGGACAGGGATACCATGGCTACACCTTC; cdr3_aa: CASSEPGQGYHGYTF
d_call: TRBD1; clone_size: -; j_call: TRBJ2-3; v_call: TRBV2; cdr3_nt: TGTGCCAGCAGTAGGCCCGGGACAGGGGAGCAGTATTTT; cdr3_aa: CASSRPGTGEQYF
d_call: -; clone_size: -; j_call: TRBJ2-7; v_call: TRBV6-6; cdr3_nt: TGTGCCAGCAGTCTCTTACAGAACGAGCAGTACTTC; cdr3_aa: CASSLLQNEQYF
d_call: TRBD1; clone_size: -; j_call: TRBJ2-7; v_call: TRBV18; cdr3_nt: TGTGCCAGCTCACCCCCGCGGGACAGGGACGAGCAGTACTTC; cdr3_aa: CASSPPRDRDEQYF
d_call: -; clone_size: -; j_call: TRBJ2-7; v_call: TRBV6-5; cdr3_nt: TGTGCCAGCAGTGACACAAGAACCTACGAGCAGTACTTC; cdr3_aa: CASSDTRTYEQYF
d_call: TRBD1; clone_size: -; j_call: TRBJ2-7; v_call: TRBV29-1; cdr3_nt: TGCAGCGTTGAAGGGGATCGGACAGGGTACGAGCAGTACTTC; cdr3_aa: CSVEGDRTGYEQYF
d_call: TRBD2; clone_size: -; j_call: TRBJ2-1; v_call: TRBV4-1; cdr3_nt: TGCGCCAGCAGCTCTCGGCAGGGAGGGTCCTACAATGAGCAGTTCTTC; cdr3_aa: CASSSRQGGSYNEQFF